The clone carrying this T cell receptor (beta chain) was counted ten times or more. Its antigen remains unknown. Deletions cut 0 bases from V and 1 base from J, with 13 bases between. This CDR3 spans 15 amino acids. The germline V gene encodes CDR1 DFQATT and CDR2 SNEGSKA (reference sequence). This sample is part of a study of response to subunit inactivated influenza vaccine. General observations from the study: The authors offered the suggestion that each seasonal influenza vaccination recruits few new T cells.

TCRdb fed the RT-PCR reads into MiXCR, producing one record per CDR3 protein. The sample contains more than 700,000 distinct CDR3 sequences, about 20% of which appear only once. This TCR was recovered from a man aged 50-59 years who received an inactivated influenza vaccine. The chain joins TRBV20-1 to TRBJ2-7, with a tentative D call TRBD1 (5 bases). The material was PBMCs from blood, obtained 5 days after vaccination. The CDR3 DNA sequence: TGCAGTGCTAGAGATGTAGGGGTTAATTCCTACGAGCAGTACTTC. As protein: CSARDVGVNSYEQYF.